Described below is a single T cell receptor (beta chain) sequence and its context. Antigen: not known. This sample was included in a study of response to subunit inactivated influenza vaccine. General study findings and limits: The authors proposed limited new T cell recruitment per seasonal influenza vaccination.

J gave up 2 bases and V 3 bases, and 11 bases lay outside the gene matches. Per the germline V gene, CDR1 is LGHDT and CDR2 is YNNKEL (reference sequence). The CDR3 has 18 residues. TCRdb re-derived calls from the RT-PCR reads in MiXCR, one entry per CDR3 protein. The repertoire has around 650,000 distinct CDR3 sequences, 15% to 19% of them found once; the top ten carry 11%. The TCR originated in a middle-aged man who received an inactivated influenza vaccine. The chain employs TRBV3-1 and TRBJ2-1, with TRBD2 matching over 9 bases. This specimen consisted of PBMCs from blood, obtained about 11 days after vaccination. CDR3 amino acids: CASSQGRGGGAAYNEQFF. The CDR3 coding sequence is TGTGCCAGCAGCCAGGGAAGGGGCGGGGGGGCCGCCTACAATGAGCAGTTCTTC.